Listed here are 11 T cell receptor beta chains from one sample, sequenced in a study of cytomegalovirus exposure and HLA in healthy donors (dated by TCRdb to the late 2010s). Libraries were made using the immunoSEQ multiplex PCR assay. For the multiplex PCR, a mixture combining 60 forward primers for TCR Vbeta segments and 13 reverse primers for TCR Jbeta segments was used. This immuneACCESS table, as held by TCRdb, lists in-frame sequences with V and J called but not all clones. Of the missing ones, under half trace to an unresolved V gene in checked studies; the others have no known cause. The sample profile shows more than 95,000 clones; roughly 80% of them were found once. Approximately 4% of the sample is held by the ten biggest clonotypes. Material: PBMCs. These receptors all stem from a man aged 18 to 30 in good health and CMV-seropositive.

This clone has a handful of counts. This rearrangement joins TRBV5-1 to TRBJ2-5; TRBD2 aligns across 7 bases. CDR3 length: 15 amino acids. Per germline, CDR1 SGHRS and CDR2 YFSETQ. With V trimmed by 3 bases and J by 1 base, 6 bases remained unmatched. The CDR3 region is CASSSTSPFQETQYF. The CDR3 nucleotides read TGCGCCAGCAGCTCGACTAGCCCTTTCCAAGAGACCCAGTACTTC.

The V and J genes are TRBV2 and TRBJ2-7; D uncertain. CDR1 and CDR2 from the germline V gene are SNHLY and FYNNEI. The CDR3 sequence is 13 residues long. V gave up 3 bases and J gave up 4 bases, with 10 bases separating them. DNA of the CDR3: TGTGCCAGCAGTGATAGACACCGGTACGAGCAGTACTTC. Protein sequence: CASSDRHRYEQYF.

The chain links TRBV4-2 to TRBJ1-5; TRBD1 aligns across 9 bases. This CDR3 is built from 17 residues. V shed 2 bases and J 5 bases; nucleotides not matched to a gene: 10. Germline CDR1 reads LGHNA; CDR2 reads YNFKEQ. CDR3 nucleotide sequence: TGTGCCAGCAGCCAATCGGTAGGGACAGGGACATATCAGCCCCAGCATTTT. This encodes CASSQSVGTGTYQPQHF.

This clone has only one observation. In DNA, the CDR3 is TGCGCCAGCAGCCAAACCCGGGGACAGGGGGCAGACGGCTACACCTTC. This gives the protein CASSQTRGQGADGYTF. The chain has TRBV4-3 and TRBJ1-2, with 12 bases lining up with TRBD1. V dropped 2 bases and J dropped 8; count of bases not matched to a gene: 9. This CDR3 region has 16 residues. Germline lookup yields CDR1 LGHNA and CDR2 YSLEER.

In its sample, this clone was seen once. V is TRBV27 and J is TRBJ1-2; perhaps TRBD1 as D (6 bases). Trimming stripped 6 bases from V and 4 bases from J, with 21 bases between. The CDR3 is 16 amino acids. Germline values: CDR1 MNHEY, CDR2 SMNVEV (reference sequence). Written as DNA, the CDR3 is TGTGCCAGCAGCCTATCGTCAGGGGTAAAGAGCTATGGCTACACCTTC. Its protein is CASSLSSGVKSYGYTF.

This rearrangement joins TRBV11-2 to TRBJ2-2; 8 positions match TRBD1. Germline lookup yields CDR1 SGHAT and CDR2 FQNNGV. The ends lost 5 bases at V and 4 bases at J; junction bases unmatched: 6. CDR3 length: 15 residues. CDR3 nucleotides: TGTGCCAGCAGCCGGACAGGGCAAGGCACCGGGGAGCTGTTTTTT. This translates into CASSRTGQGTGELFF.

This chain joins TRBV29-1 and TRBJ1-1, with D unresolved. The CDR3 loop spans 14 amino acids. V was trimmed by 5 bases and J by 0 bases, leaving 13 bases between them. Germline V CDR1 and CDR2: SQVTM, ANQGSEA. Written as DNA, the CDR3 is TGCAGCGTTCACCTCGGAACAGTGAACACTGAAGCTTTCTTT. Its translation is CSVHLGTVNTEAFF.

V and J are TRBV30 and TRBJ1-5, with D maybe TRBD1 (5 bases). The CDR3 runs 15 residues. The V gene's germline CDR1 is GTSNPN and CDR2 SVGIG (reference sequence). V shed 2 bases and J shed 1 base, with 12 bases lying between them. This chain's CDR3 is CAWSRQSSSNQPQHF. The CDR3 DNA follows: TGTGCCTGGAGTAGACAGTCGTCGAGCAATCAGCCCCAGCATTTT.

The genes are TRBV27 and TRBJ2-1; D perhaps matches TRBD2 (6 bases). Trimming took off 1 base at V and 5 bases at J, with 9 bases between the two ends. CDR1 and CDR2 from the germline V gene are MNHEY and SMNVEV (reference sequence). The CDR3 spans 14 residues. CDR3 nucleotides: TGTGCCAGCAGTTTATTACGCGGGGACAATGAGCAGTTCTTC. The encoded protein is CASSLLRGDNEQFF.

The J gene is TRBJ1-4, the V gene TRBV4-1; D is ambiguous. CDR1 is MGHRA, CDR2 YSYEKL, per germline. The germline V and J ends were trimmed by 1 base and 5 bases, with 5 bases remaining between them. CDR3 length: 13 residues. This CDR3 is CASSQARNEKLFF. The CDR3 DNA is TGCGCCAGCAGCCAAGCCAGGAATGAAAAACTGTTTTTT.

The chain employs TRBV27 and TRBJ1-1, with D perhaps TRBD1 (5 bases). Germline V gene lookup returns CDR1 MNHEY and CDR2 SMNVEV (reference sequence). The CDR3 has 14 amino acids. Trimming stripped 0 bases from V and 1 base from J, with 6 bases between. For the CDR3, the DNA is TGTGCCAGCAGTTTATCGGGGGGGAACACTGAAGCTTTCTTT. Translating it yields CASSLSGGNTEAFF.